A selection of T cell receptor beta chains follows, all from one sample in a study of T cells after yellow fever vaccination. TCRdb used MiXCR to reprocess the 5' RACE reads, holding one entry per CDR3 protein. This table holds nearly 300,000 distinct CDR3 sequences, 8.7% found once. Sequences were derived from CD4+ T cells sorted from PBMCs, sampled 5 days after the yellow fever booster vaccination. These receptors all stem from a man aged 18 to 29 who received the YFV17D yellow fever vaccine. Each CDR3 is given with its conserved first and last residue. A D gene is named only where the DNA matches it firmly. Size values are once, few and many counts, or a class for expanded clones, and some rows have none.

cdr3_length: 15; v_call: TRBV7-2; j_call: TRBJ1-3; clone_size: few; d_call: NA; cdr3_nt: TGTGCCAGCAGCCTAGATACTTCCTCTGGAAACACCATATATTTT; cdr3_aa: CASSLDTSSGNTIYF
cdr3_length: 13; v_call: TRBV10-3; j_call: TRBJ1-6; clone_size: few; d_call: NA; cdr3_nt: TGTGCCATCAGTGGACAGAATAATTCACCCCTCCACTTT; cdr3_aa: CAISGQNNSPLHF
cdr3_length: 17; v_call: TRBV25-1; j_call: TRBJ2-3; clone_size: NA; d_call: NA; cdr3_nt: TGTGCCAGCAGTGAATACGTATGCGGCGGGGCCTCGGATACGCAGTATTTT; cdr3_aa: CASSEYVCGGASDTQYF
cdr3_length: 12; v_call: TRBV19; j_call: TRBJ1-1; clone_size: NA; d_call: NA; cdr3_nt: TGTGCCACCAAGCCCAGGGACACTGAAGCTTTCTTT; cdr3_aa: CATKPRDTEAFF
cdr3_length: 13; v_call: TRBV29-1; j_call: TRBJ2-7; clone_size: many; d_call: TRBD1; cdr3_nt: TGCAGCGTACCGGGACAGGGGGCAAGGGAGCAGTACTTC; cdr3_aa: CSVPGQGAREQYF
cdr3_length: 15; v_call: TRBV11-3; j_call: TRBJ2-1; clone_size: many; d_call: NA; cdr3_nt: TGTGCCAGCAGCTTAGATGTGGCCAGTACCCCTGAGCAGTTCTTC; cdr3_aa: CASSLDVASTPEQFF
cdr3_length: 20; v_call: TRBV7-2; j_call: TRBJ2-1; clone_size: NA; d_call: NA; cdr3_nt: TGTGCCAGCAGCCCAAACCTCCCTGGGGGGGGGACAACCGGGTACAGTGAGCAGTTCTTC; cdr3_aa: CASSPNLPGGGTTGYSEQFF
cdr3_length: 18; v_call: TRBV7-2; j_call: TRBJ2-5; clone_size: few; d_call: TRBD2; cdr3_nt: TGTGCCAGCAGCGGAAAAGGCCCGGGACTACCTCGCCAAGAGACCCAGTACTTC; cdr3_aa: CASSGKGPGLPRQETQYF
cdr3_length: 15; v_call: TRBV4-3; j_call: TRBJ2-1; clone_size: many; d_call: NA; cdr3_nt: TGCGCCAGCAGCCAAGTCTCTGGGGCGGCAAATGAGCAGTTCTTC; cdr3_aa: CASSQVSGAANEQFF
cdr3_length: 15; v_call: TRBV6-6; j_call: TRBJ1-5; clone_size: NA; d_call: NA; cdr3_nt: TGTGCCAGCAGCCGACCCCGAGGTAGCAATCAGCCCCAGCATTTT; cdr3_aa: CASSRPRGSNQPQHF
cdr3_length: 17; v_call: TRBV4-3; j_call: TRBJ1-6; clone_size: few; d_call: NA; cdr3_nt: TGCGCCAGCAGCCAAGATGAGGCAGGCGTCAATAATTCACCCCTCCACTTT; cdr3_aa: CASSQDEAGVNNSPLHF
cdr3_length: 15; v_call: TRBV5-1; j_call: TRBJ2-5; clone_size: few; d_call: NA; cdr3_nt: TGCGCCAGCAGCTGGCGGGGTCCCTACCAAGAGACCCAGTACTTC; cdr3_aa: CASSWRGPYQETQYF
cdr3_length: 13; v_call: TRBV12-3/TRBV12-4; j_call: TRBJ1-4; clone_size: few; d_call: NA; cdr3_nt: TGTGCCAGCAGGGTGTCAACTAATGAAAAACTGTTTTTT; cdr3_aa: CASRVSTNEKLFF
cdr3_length: 13; v_call: TRBV29-1; j_call: TRBJ1-4; clone_size: few; d_call: NA; cdr3_nt: TGCAGCGTAGGACGGCGCTCTGGGGAAAAACTGTTTTTT; cdr3_aa: CSVGRRSGEKLFF
cdr3_length: 15; v_call: TRBV14; j_call: TRBJ1-6; clone_size: many; d_call: NA; cdr3_nt: TGTGCCAGCAGCCAAGCGGGGACGAGGGATTCACCCCTCCACTTT; cdr3_aa: CASSQAGTRDSPLHF
cdr3_length: 12; v_call: TRBV5-6; j_call: TRBJ2-7; clone_size: NA; d_call: NA; cdr3_nt: TGTGCCAGCAGCTTGTCCAGACACGAGCAGTACTTC; cdr3_aa: CASSLSRHEQYF
cdr3_length: 14; v_call: TRBV7-9; j_call: TRBJ1-1; clone_size: few; d_call: NA; cdr3_nt: TGTGCCAGCAGCTTAGCAGCAGGTGACACTGAAGCTTTCTTT; cdr3_aa: CASSLAAGDTEAFF
cdr3_length: 16; v_call: TRBV20-1; j_call: TRBJ2-3; clone_size: NA; d_call: TRBD2; cdr3_nt: TGCAGTGCTCTACCGGTTCTAGCGGGGGGTACAGATACGCAGTATTTT; cdr3_aa: CSALPVLAGGTDTQYF
cdr3_length: 13; v_call: TRBV25-1; j_call: TRBJ2-3; clone_size: few; d_call: NA; cdr3_nt: TGTGCCAGCAGTCTCTTCAGCACAGATACGCAGTATTTT; cdr3_aa: CASSLFSTDTQYF
cdr3_length: 15; v_call: TRBV18; j_call: TRBJ2-3; clone_size: few; d_call: NA; cdr3_nt: TGTGCCAGCTCACCGGACGGAATTAGCACAGATACGCAGTATTTT; cdr3_aa: CASSPDGISTDTQYF
cdr3_length: 14; v_call: TRBV7-2; j_call: TRBJ2-2; clone_size: many; d_call: NA; cdr3_nt: TGTGCCAGCTCACCCGGGCCGAACACCGGGGAGCTGTTTTTT; cdr3_aa: CASSPGPNTGELFF
cdr3_length: 13; v_call: TRBV20-1; j_call: TRBJ1-6; clone_size: few; d_call: NA; cdr3_nt: TGCAGTGCCTCAAGGGGGAATAATTCACCCCTCCACTTT; cdr3_aa: CSASRGNNSPLHF
cdr3_length: 14; v_call: TRBV6-2/TRBV6-3; j_call: TRBJ2-5; clone_size: NA; d_call: TRBD2; cdr3_nt: TGTGCCAGCAGTTATAGCGGGGGGATGGAGACCCAGTACTTC; cdr3_aa: CASSYSGGMETQYF
cdr3_length: 14; v_call: TRBV12-3/TRBV12-4; j_call: TRBJ1-2; clone_size: few; d_call: TRBD1; cdr3_nt: TGTGCCAGCAGAATGGGACAGGGGGTTGGTGGCTACACCTTC; cdr3_aa: CASRMGQGVGGYTF
cdr3_length: 14; v_call: TRBV5-6; j_call: TRBJ1-2; clone_size: NA; d_call: NA; cdr3_nt: TGTGCCAGCAGCCCACTCGGGTCCGACTATGGCTACACCTTC; cdr3_aa: CASSPLGSDYGYTF
cdr3_length: 17; v_call: TRBV6-5; j_call: TRBJ2-3; clone_size: few; d_call: TRBD2; cdr3_nt: TGTGCCAGCAGTTCATCGTTTGGAGCGGGGGGCACAGATACGCAGTATTTT; cdr3_aa: CASSSSFGAGGTDTQYF
cdr3_length: 15; v_call: TRBV6-6; j_call: TRBJ2-5; clone_size: many; d_call: TRBD2; cdr3_nt: TGTGCCAGCAGCCGTAATAGCGGGGGCCAAGAGACCCAGTACTTC; cdr3_aa: CASSRNSGGQETQYF
cdr3_length: 13; v_call: TRBV9; j_call: TRBJ2-5; clone_size: NA; d_call: TRBD1; cdr3_nt: TGTGCCAGCAGGCATACAGGGGAGGAGACCCAGTACTTC; cdr3_aa: CASRHTGEETQYF
cdr3_length: 15; v_call: TRBV4-1; j_call: TRBJ2-5; clone_size: few; d_call: NA; cdr3_nt: TGCGCCAGCAGCCAGATCCAGGACCGTAAAGAGACCCAGTACTTC; cdr3_aa: CASSQIQDRKETQYF
cdr3_length: 12; v_call: TRBV23-1; j_call: TRBJ1-1; clone_size: few; d_call: NA; cdr3_nt: TGCGCCAGCCGCCTAGGGAGAACTGAAGCTTTCTTT; cdr3_aa: CASRLGRTEAFF
cdr3_length: 14; v_call: TRBV7-9; j_call: TRBJ1-5; clone_size: NA; d_call: NA; cdr3_nt: TGTGCCAGCAGCCGAACAGGGACCAATCAGCCCCAGCATTTT; cdr3_aa: CASSRTGTNQPQHF
cdr3_length: 12; v_call: TRBV29-1; j_call: TRBJ1-4; clone_size: many; d_call: NA; cdr3_nt: TGCAGCGTTGGGGGAGCTAATGAAAAACTGTTTTTT; cdr3_aa: CSVGGANEKLFF
cdr3_length: 17; v_call: TRBV7-6; j_call: TRBJ1-1; clone_size: few; d_call: NA; cdr3_nt: TGTGCCAGCAAGCCGACAGGCGGTGGGAAGAGAGGTACTGAAGCTTTCTTT; cdr3_aa: CASKPTGGGKRGTEAFF
cdr3_length: 15; v_call: TRBV19; j_call: TRBJ1-2; clone_size: many; d_call: TRBD1; cdr3_nt: TGTGCCAGTAGTGCGCGGGACAGGATCTCTATTGGCTACACCTTC; cdr3_aa: CASSARDRISIGYTF
cdr3_length: 14; v_call: TRBV7-2; j_call: TRBJ2-5; clone_size: NA; d_call: TRBD2; cdr3_nt: TGTGCCAGCAGCGAGACTAGCCCTGAAGAGACCCAGTACTTC; cdr3_aa: CASSETSPEETQYF
cdr3_length: 12; v_call: TRBV10-1; j_call: TRBJ1-1; clone_size: NA; d_call: TRBD1; cdr3_nt: TGCGCCAGCAGCCTCCCAGGGGGGCAATTATTCTTT; cdr3_aa: CASSLPGGQLFF
cdr3_length: 16; v_call: TRBV2; j_call: TRBJ2-3; clone_size: few; d_call: TRBD2; cdr3_nt: TGTGCCAGCAGTGAACCTAGCGGGGGGGCTAGAGATACGCAGTATTTT; cdr3_aa: CASSEPSGGARDTQYF
cdr3_length: 17; v_call: TRBV11-2; j_call: TRBJ1-2; clone_size: NA; d_call: TRBD1; cdr3_nt: TGTGCCAGCAGCGCTCCGGGACAGGGGGCTAGTAACTATGGCTACACCTTC; cdr3_aa: CASSAPGQGASNYGYTF
cdr3_length: 16; v_call: TRBV7-2; j_call: TRBJ1-6; clone_size: NA; d_call: NA; cdr3_nt: TGTGCCAGCAGCTTGAGCACTTCCGCGGATGGTTCACCCCTCCACTTT; cdr3_aa: CASSLSTSADGSPLHF
cdr3_length: 14; v_call: TRBV12-3/TRBV12-4; j_call: TRBJ1-1; clone_size: few; d_call: NA; cdr3_nt: TGTGCCAGCAGTTTTGGACACTCGAACACTGAAGCTTTCTTT; cdr3_aa: CASSFGHSNTEAFF
cdr3_length: 15; v_call: TRBV5-1; j_call: TRBJ2-6; clone_size: many; d_call: TRBD1; cdr3_nt: TGCGCCAGCTCTCTACAGGGGTCGGGGGCCAACGTCCTGACTTTC; cdr3_aa: CASSLQGSGANVLTF
cdr3_length: 12; v_call: TRBV7-9; j_call: TRBJ1-5; clone_size: few; d_call: NA; cdr3_nt: TGTGCCAGCAGCCTCCGGGGGGGTCCCCAGCATTTT; cdr3_aa: CASSLRGGPQHF
cdr3_length: 15; v_call: TRBV4-1; j_call: TRBJ2-5; clone_size: few; d_call: TRBD1; cdr3_nt: TGCGCCAGCAGCCATCACGACAGGGAAATAAAGACCCAGTACTTC; cdr3_aa: CASSHHDREIKTQYF
cdr3_length: 13; v_call: TRBV3-1; j_call: TRBJ1-5; clone_size: NA; d_call: NA; cdr3_nt: TGTGCCAGCAGCCAAGGGGGGGGAAGGCCCCAGCATTTT; cdr3_aa: CASSQGGGRPQHF
cdr3_length: 17; v_call: TRBV5-1; j_call: TRBJ1-1; clone_size: few; d_call: TRBD1; cdr3_nt: TGCGCCAGCAGCTCATCTTCAGGGGGTGGAGGGAACACTGAAGCTTTCTTT; cdr3_aa: CASSSSSGGGGNTEAFF
cdr3_length: 14; v_call: TRBV6-6; j_call: TRBJ2-1; clone_size: NA; d_call: NA; cdr3_nt: TGTGCCAGCAGTTACTCGAGGGTCTACAATGAGCAGTTCTTC; cdr3_aa: CASSYSRVYNEQFF
cdr3_length: 14; v_call: TRBV24-1; j_call: TRBJ2-1; clone_size: NA; d_call: NA; cdr3_nt: TGTGCCACCAGTGATTCATTGGACGGTCGGGAGCAGTTCTTC; cdr3_aa: CATSDSLDGREQFF
cdr3_length: 15; v_call: TRBV16; j_call: TRBJ1-3; clone_size: few; d_call: NA; cdr3_nt: TGTGCCAGCAGCCAATCGAGGCAGGTCGGCGGCACCATATATTTT; cdr3_aa: CASSQSRQVGGTIYF
cdr3_length: 11; v_call: TRBV20-1; j_call: TRBJ2-7; clone_size: NA; d_call: NA; cdr3_nt: TGCAGTGCTAGACAGGGGTACGAGCAGTACTTC; cdr3_aa: CSARQGYEQYF
cdr3_length: 14; v_call: TRBV18; j_call: TRBJ1-2; clone_size: NA; d_call: NA; cdr3_nt: TGTGCCAGCTCACCATGGGACGGAATTTATGGCTACACCTTC; cdr3_aa: CASSPWDGIYGYTF
cdr3_length: 13; v_call: TRBV5-1; j_call: TRBJ1-1; clone_size: NA; d_call: NA; cdr3_nt: TGCGCCAGCAGCAACCCGGCGGGCACTGAAGCTTTCTTT; cdr3_aa: CASSNPAGTEAFF
cdr3_length: 11; v_call: TRBV6-2/TRBV6-3; j_call: TRBJ2-1; clone_size: many; d_call: NA; cdr3_nt: TGTGCCAGCAACGGGGGAGTCGAGCAGTTCTTC; cdr3_aa: CASNGGVEQFF